This TCR beta chain stems from a study of blood T cell repertoires in COVID-19. Study overall: PBMCs, B-cell-depleted T cells, or T cells were the source of the cDNA or gDNA that made up the material.

In Seattle, patients joined the study during active infection and were tracked longitudinally. Original processing notes: Counts of nucleated cells, estimated from reference gene primer amplification, were obtained. Sequenced by immunoSEQ multiplex PCR; TCRdb stores in-frame clones only, minus some. D and trimming come from the DNA, and the V and J calls and clone size come from that table. The sample has some 300,000 clones, around 90% seen once; the top ten hold approximately 6%. Specimen: peripheral blood. The sequence derives from a woman between 50 and 59 years old with COVID-19, enrolled during active disease.

CDR3 coding DNA: TGCGCCAGCAGTGCTGGACTAGCGGGAGTGACTGGGGAGCTGTTTTTT. Translating it yields CASSAGLAGVTGELFF. The chain couples TRBV10-1 to TRBJ2-2, with TRBD2 matching over 13 bases. Losses at the gene ends were 4 bases for V and 8 bases for J; bases not matched to a gene: 7. Germline V gives CDR1 WNHNN, CDR2 SYGVQD (reference sequence). There are 16 residues in the CDR3.